These 16 T cell receptor beta chains were sequenced from one sample in a study of blood T cell repertoires in COVID-19. TCRdb's table, derived via immunoSEQ multiplex PCR, lists solely in-frame clones and lacks some. The data show approximately 45,000 clones, 90% seen once. The sample comprised peripheral blood. The receptors shown here come from a man between 70 and 80 years old with acute or convalescent COVID-19.

The chain has TRBV3-1 (or the pseudogene TRBV3-2) and TRBJ1-2; 9 bases are a match to TRBD1. The junction had 3 bases not matched to a gene; V was cut back by 4 bases and J by 6 bases. CDR1 and CDR2 (germline): LGHDT, YNNKEL (reference sequence). The CDR3 spans 13 residues. CDR3 sequence reads: CASSLWTGDGYTF. The CDR3, as DNA: TGTGCCAGCAGCCTTTGGACAGGGGATGGCTACACCTTC.

The rearrangement links TRBV4-1 to TRBJ2-3; a weak D match, TRBD2 (5 bases). CDR1 and CDR2 from the germline V gene are MGHRA and YSYEKL. The CDR3 is 14 amino acids. Trimming pared 2 bases from V and 2 bases from J, leaving 8 bases between. The CDR3 region is CASSQRGFTDTQYF. In nucleotides, the CDR3 is TGCGCCAGCAGCCAACGGGGATTCACAGATACGCAGTATTTT.

This chain uses TRBV5-1 with TRBJ2-2, with 10 bases that match TRBD2. The CDR3 totals 18 residues. The V gene's germline CDR1 is SGHRS and CDR2 YFSETQ. The V gene end was trimmed by 0 bases and the J gene end by 7 bases; junction bases not matched to a gene: 12. The CDR3, as DNA: TGCGCCAGCAGCTTGGCGAAACTAGCGGGGACGTTACACGGGGAGCTGTTTTTT. Residues: CASSLAKLAGTLHGELFF.

The chain links TRBV4-2 to TRBJ2-1; tentatively, D is TRBD1 (6 bases). Germline V CDR1 and CDR2: LGHNA, YNFKEQ. Trimming pared 5 bases from V and 9 bases from J, leaving 20 bases between. The CDR3 spans 15 residues. In DNA form, the CDR3 reads TGTGCCAGCAGCGCAAGTACTAGAATAGGGGGTGAGCAGTTCTTC. Translated, it gives CASSASTRIGGEQFF.

The chain recombines TRBV10-2 with TRBJ1-4; 7 bases are a match to TRBD1. The junction had 6 bases not matched to a gene; V was cut back by 5 bases and J by 3 bases. This CDR3 comprises 15 residues. Germline CDR1 reads WSHSY; CDR2 reads SAAADI. CDR3: CASSSDRAANEKLFF. The CDR3 nucleotides are TGCGCCAGCAGTTCCGACAGGGCGGCTAATGAAAAACTGTTTTTT.

This chain joins TRBV7-2 and TRBJ1-2; 7 bases agree with TRBD1. Germline V gives CDR1 SGHTA, CDR2 FQGNSA. The CDR3 is made up of 13 amino acids. The V segment lost 7 bases and the J segment 7 bases; nucleotides outside the gene matches: 9. The CDR3 here is CASTKEGAGGYTF. The CDR3 DNA follows: TGTGCCAGCACCAAGGAGGGGGCGGGTGGCTACACCTTC.

The chain is built from TRBV7-9 and TRBJ2-3, with 11 bases identical to TRBD2. The V gene end was trimmed by 5 bases and the J gene end by 3 bases; junction bases not matched to a gene: 4. There are 15 residues in the CDR3. The V gene's germline CDR1 is SEHNR and CDR2 FQNEAQ (reference sequence). CDR3 amino acids: CASSPTSGETDTQYF. The CDR3 nucleotides read TGTGCCAGCAGCCCGACTAGCGGGGAAACAGATACGCAGTATTTT.

The gene calls are TRBV9 and TRBJ2-3; D unresolved. From germline, CDR1 is SGDLS and CDR2 YYNGEE. The CDR3 is 12 amino acids. Deletions cut 3 bases from V and 5 bases from J, with 7 bases between. CDR3 coding DNA: TGTGCCAGCAGCGCCCCGCGAGATACGCAGTATTTT. Residues: CASSAPRDTQYF.

The chain has TRBV18 and TRBJ1-1; 9 positions match TRBD1. The CDR3 is made up of 14 amino acids. Trimming removed 2 bases from V and 4 bases from J; junction bases left unmatched: 2. The germline V gene encodes CDR1 KGHSH and CDR2 LQKENI. The CDR3 sequence is CASSPSTGGTEAFF. The CDR3 DNA reads TGTGCCAGCTCACCATCGACAGGGGGCACTGAAGCTTTCTTT. Filled out from reference TRBV18 and TRBJ1-1, the complete variable domain reads NAGVMQNPRHLVRRRGQEARLRCSPMKGHSHVYWYRQLPEEGLKFMVYLQKENIIDESGMPKERFSAEFPKEGPSILRIQQVVRGDSAAYFCASSPSTGGTEAFFGQGTRLTVV.

The gene calls are TRBV7-9 and TRBJ1-5; TRBD1 matches at 11 bases. The CDR3 loop spans 18 amino acids. The trim removed 4 bases at V and 2 bases at J, leaving 10 bases unmatched. Germline V lookup: CDR1 SEHNR, CDR2 FQNEAQ (reference sequence). This CDR3 reads CASSSPGWTGGRNQPQHF. CDR3 nucleotides: TGTGCCAGCAGCTCGCCGGGGTGGACAGGGGGCCGCAATCAGCCCCAGCATTTT. The whole variable domain, remainder taken from reference TRBV7-9 and TRBJ1-5, is DTGVSQNPRHKITKRGQNVTFRCDPISEHNRLYWYRQTLGQGPEFLTYFQNEAQLEKSRLLSDRFSAERPKGSFSTLEIQRTEQGDSAMYLCASSSPGWTGGRNQPQHFGDGTRLSIL.

The chain uses TRBV24-1 and TRBJ2-2; 9 nucleotides match TRBD1. CDR1 and CDR2 from the germline V gene are KGHDR and SFDVKD. CDR3 length: 17 residues. The V gene end was trimmed by 7 bases and the J gene end by 2 bases; junction bases not matched to a gene: 10. CDR3 nucleotides: TGTGCCACCAGCAAGACCGGGACAGGGTATAACACCGGGGAGCTGTTTTTT. Translated: CATSKTGTGYNTGELFF.

The chain employs TRBV28 and TRBJ1-2; D gene unclear. Germline assignment: CDR1 MDHEN and CDR2 SYDVKM. The CDR3 runs to 12 residues. V lost 8 bases to trimming and J lost 4 bases, with 11 bases between them. The CDR3 loop is CASYWESYGYTF. The CDR3 nucleotides read TGTGCCAGCTACTGGGAGAGCTATGGCTACACCTTC.

The rearrangement uses TRBV6-6 and TRBJ2-2, with D possibly TRBD1 on 5 matching bases. CDR1 and CDR2 from the germline V gene are MNHNY and SVGAGI (reference sequence). Trimming took off 8 bases at V and 1 base at J, with 11 bases between the two ends. The CDR3 spans 14 residues. CDR3 amino acids: CASRNDRNTGELFF. In nucleotides, the CDR3 is TGTGCCAGCCGAAACGACAGGAACACCGGGGAGCTGTTTTTT.

The DNA for the CDR3 is TGCGCCAGCAGCCACGGGACAGGGGGCTCACCCCTCCACTTT. Its protein is CASSHGTGGSPLHF. V is TRBV5-1 and J is TRBJ1-6; 12 bases agree with TRBD1. Germline V CDR1 and CDR2: SGHRS, YFSETQ. V was clipped by 4 bases and J by 10 bases; unmatched bases: 3. This CDR3 has 14 residues.

The chain joins TRBV28 to TRBJ1-6, with a possible D match to TRBD1 (5 bases). CDR1 is MDHEN, CDR2 SYDVKM, per germline. This CDR3 has 14 residues. The V and J ends lost 4 bases and 6 bases respectively, with 10 bases between them. Written as DNA, the CDR3 is TGTGCCAGCAGTTCCCCGGGACTTAATTCACCCCTCCACTTT. Its translation: CASSSPGLNSPLHF.

This chain connects TRBV5-4 to TRBJ1-1, with D possibly being TRBD1 (5 bases). This CDR3 contains 14 residues. Per the germline V gene, CDR1 is SGHNT and CDR2 is YYREEE (reference sequence). V was trimmed by 0 bases and J by 4 bases, leaving 10 bases between them. As DNA, the CDR3 is TGTGCCAGCAGCTTGGATCGGGGGACCACTGAAGCTTTCTTT. Translation: CASSLDRGTTEAFF.